This TCR beta chain emerged from a study of monozygotic twins with inflammatory bowel disease. Through template switching, UMIs that included a 6-nucleotide sample barcode were added. TCRalpha and TCRbeta cDNA went through nested PCRs of 16 and 9 cycles, two in total. TCRdb processed the 5' RACE reads again and assigns one entry to each CDR3 protein, with no DNA. The ten top clones account for approximately 2.5%, within a sample of roughly 140,000 distinct CDR3 sequences. Study findings and constraints: By inverse Simpson index, TCRbeta diversity was lower in IBD patients than in healthy co-twins.

To note about this clonotype: Its antigen is not identified.

Each donor gave 2.5 to 3 ml of peripheral blood. CDR1 is SGHVS and CDR2 is FQNEAQ in the germline V gene. The CDR3 covers 15 residues. This rearrangement joins TRBV7-8 to TRBJ2-5; the TCRdb call, TRBD1, lacks DNA for checking. This TCR derives from a human donor with ulcerative colitis or Crohn's disease, or a healthy co-twin of an affected twin (not recorded which). Material for sequencing was blood. CDR3 region: CASSFNRVLQETQYF. Supplemented by reference TRBV7-8 and TRBJ2-5, the full variable domain reads GAGVSQSPRYKVAKRGQDVALRCDPISGHVSLFWYQQALGQGPEFLTYFQNEAQLDKSGLPSDRFFAERPEGSVSTLKIQRTQQEDSAVYLCASSFNRVLQETQYFGPGTRLLVL.